The present T cell receptor beta chain was sequenced within a study of cytomegalovirus exposure and HLA in healthy donors. Study in general: Some 85 million unique TCRs, all from HLA-typed donors, were included in an early release of the data. Regarding the study as a whole: Rare TCR sequences dominated, though some public TCRs recurred in many donors. As was reported, the HLA-A and HLA-B alleles of most subjects were accurately predicted from TCR beta sequences. Analysis performed later showed TCR beta chains linked to HLA being more clonally expanded than equally common others.

This clone was picked up a small number of times. Its target is not known. The ends were cut back, 7 bases at V and 5 bases at J, with 12 bases in the middle. Looked up from germline, CDR1 is SNHLY and CDR2 is FYNNEI. There are 12 residues in the CDR3. PCR used 60 Vbeta primers and 13 Jbeta primers. Produced via immunoSEQ multiplex PCR; TCRdb's table is partial and in-frame only. This table holds over 140,000 clones, around 82% found once. This TCR was recovered from a man aged 45-65 years in good health and CMV-seronegative. Sequencing input: PBMCs. V usage is TRBV2 and J usage is TRBJ2-7; D is perhaps TRBD1 (5 bases). CDR3 DNA sequence: TGTGCCAGCACGAACAGGCTGAACGAGCAGTACTTC. Translating gives CASTNRLNEQYF.